The clone carrying this T cell receptor (beta chain) was recorded many times. Its target is unknown. The CDR3 totals 23 residues. The V and J ends lost 5 bases and 1 base respectively, with 38 bases between them. The germline V gene encodes CDR1 SGHTA and CDR2 FQGNSA. This entry belongs to a study of early T cells in non-severe SARS-CoV-2 infection. Study-wide background: RNA in bulk from unsorted whole blood was sequenced, and chains were unpaired. Points from the study as a whole: Matching results from VDJdb favored anti-spike CD8 responses, leaving private and CD4 specificities undetected.

cDNA molecules, individually, were tagged with unique molecular identifiers. TCRdb passed the 5' RACE reads through MiXCR, listing each CDR3 protein once. The data hold more than 65,000 distinct CDR3 sequences, with approximately 13% observed a single time. The chain joins TRBV7-2 to TRBJ2-5, with D unclear. Input material: whole blood. The sequence was obtained from an adult who was a healthcare worker with PCR-confirmed SARS-CoV-2 infection or an uninfected control (not recorded which). The CDR3 loop reads CASSHTSGLGIGVWVDIQETQYF. The DNA of the CDR3 is TGTGCCAGCAGCCATACCTCAGGCCTAGGGATAGGAGTCTGGGTAGACATCCAAGAGACCCAGTACTTC.